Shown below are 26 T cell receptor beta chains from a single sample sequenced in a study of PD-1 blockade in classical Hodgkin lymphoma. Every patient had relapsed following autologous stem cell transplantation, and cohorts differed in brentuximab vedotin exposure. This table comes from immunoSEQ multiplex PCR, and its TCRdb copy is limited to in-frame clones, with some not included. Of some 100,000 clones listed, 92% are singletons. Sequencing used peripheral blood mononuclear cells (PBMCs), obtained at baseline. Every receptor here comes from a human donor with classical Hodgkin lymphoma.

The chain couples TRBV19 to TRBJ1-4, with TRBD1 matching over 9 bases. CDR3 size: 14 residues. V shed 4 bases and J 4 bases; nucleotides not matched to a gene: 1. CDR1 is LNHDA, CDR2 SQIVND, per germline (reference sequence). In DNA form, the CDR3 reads TGTGCCAGTAGTAGGGACAGGGATAATGAAAAACTGTTTTTT. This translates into CASSRDRDNEKLFF.

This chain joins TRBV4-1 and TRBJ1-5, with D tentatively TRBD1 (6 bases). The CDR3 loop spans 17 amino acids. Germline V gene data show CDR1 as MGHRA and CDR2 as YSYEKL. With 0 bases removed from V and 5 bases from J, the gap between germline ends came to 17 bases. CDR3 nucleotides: TGCGCCAGCAGCCAAGATCCCGGACAGACGAAGCATCAGCCCCAGCATTTT. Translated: CASSQDPGQTKHQPQHF.

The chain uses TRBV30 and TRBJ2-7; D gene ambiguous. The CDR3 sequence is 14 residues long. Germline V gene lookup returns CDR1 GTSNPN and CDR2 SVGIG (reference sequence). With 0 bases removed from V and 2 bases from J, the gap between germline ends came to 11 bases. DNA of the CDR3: TGTGCCTGGAGTGTCCGCAGGCTGGCCTACGAGCAGTACTTC. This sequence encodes CAWSVRRLAYEQYF.

The CDR3 loop reads CASTGQLWGYTF. The CDR3 DNA follows: TGTGCCAGCACAGGACAGTTATGGGGCTACACCTTC. This rearrangement joins TRBV6-6 to TRBJ1-2, with D perhaps TRBD1 (6 bases). Germline V gene data show CDR1 as MNHNY and CDR2 as SVGAGI (reference sequence). V lost 7 bases and J lost 8, with 14 bases in between. This CDR3 has 12 amino acids.

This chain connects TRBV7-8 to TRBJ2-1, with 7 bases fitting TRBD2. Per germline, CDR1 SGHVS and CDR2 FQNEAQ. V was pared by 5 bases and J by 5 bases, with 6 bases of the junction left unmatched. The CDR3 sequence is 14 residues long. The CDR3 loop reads CASSPGTTHNEQFF. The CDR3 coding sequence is TGTGCCAGCAGCCCCGGGACTACTCACAATGAGCAGTTCTTC.

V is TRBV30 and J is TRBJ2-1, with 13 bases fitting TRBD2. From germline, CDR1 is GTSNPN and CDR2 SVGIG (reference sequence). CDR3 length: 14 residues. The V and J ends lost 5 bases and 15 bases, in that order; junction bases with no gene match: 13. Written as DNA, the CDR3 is TGTGCCTGGCGGGGACTAGCGGGATTCGGCCCCCTGTTCTTC. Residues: CAWRGLAGFGPLFF.

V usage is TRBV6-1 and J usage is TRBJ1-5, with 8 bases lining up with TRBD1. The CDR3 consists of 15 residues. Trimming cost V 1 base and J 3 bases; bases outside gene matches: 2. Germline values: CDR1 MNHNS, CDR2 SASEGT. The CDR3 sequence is CASSEGTGTNQPQHF. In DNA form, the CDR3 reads TGTGCCAGCAGTGAAGGGACAGGGACCAATCAGCCCCAGCATTTT.

CDR3 region: CASSLALRAGTSDQYF. The CDR3 DNA follows: TGTGCCAGCAGCTTAGCACTTAGGGCCGGGACTAGCGACCAGTACTTC. This rearrangement joins TRBV7-2 to TRBJ2-4; 10 positions match TRBD2. After removal of 0 bases from V and 13 bases from J, the junction contained 12 bases not matched to a gene. Germline-derived CDR1 and CDR2 are SGHTA and FQGNSA. This CDR3 comprises 16 residues. Complete variable domain (other parts from reference TRBV7-2 and TRBJ2-4): GAGVSQSPSNKVTEKGKDVELRCDPISGHTALYWYRQSLGQGLEFLIYFQGNSAPDKSGLPSDRFSAERTGGSVSTLTIQRTQQEDSAVYLCASSLALRAGTSDQYFGAGTRLSVL.

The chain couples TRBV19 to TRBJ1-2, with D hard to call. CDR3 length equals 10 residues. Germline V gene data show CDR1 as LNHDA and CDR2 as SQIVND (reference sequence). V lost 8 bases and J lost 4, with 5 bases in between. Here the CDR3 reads CASAGYGYTF. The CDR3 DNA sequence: TGTGCCAGTGCGGGCTATGGCTACACCTTC.

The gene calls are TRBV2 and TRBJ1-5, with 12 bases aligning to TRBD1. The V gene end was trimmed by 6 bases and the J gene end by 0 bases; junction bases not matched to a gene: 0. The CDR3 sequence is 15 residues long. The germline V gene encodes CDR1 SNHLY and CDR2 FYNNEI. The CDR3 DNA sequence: TGTGCCAGCAGGGGACAGGGGGCTAGCAATCAGCCCCAGCATTTT. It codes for CASRGQGASNQPQHF. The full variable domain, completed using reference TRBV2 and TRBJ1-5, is EPEVTQTPSHQVTQMGQEVILRCVPISNHLYFYWYRQILGQKVEFLVSFYNNEISEKSEIFDDQFSVERPDGSNFTLKIRSTKLEDSAMYFCASRGQGASNQPQHFGDGTRLSIL.

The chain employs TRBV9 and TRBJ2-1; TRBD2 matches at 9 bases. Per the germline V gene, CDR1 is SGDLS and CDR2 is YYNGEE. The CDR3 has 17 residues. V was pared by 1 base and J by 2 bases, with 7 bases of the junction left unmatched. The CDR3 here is CASSVSREGKTYNEQFF. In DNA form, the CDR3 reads TGTGCCAGCAGCGTATCGCGGGAGGGGAAAACCTACAATGAGCAGTTCTTC.

DNA of the CDR3: TGTGCCAGCAGTTCAGGTATATTCACAGGCGCAATAAGAACCGGGGAGCTGTTTTTT. As protein: CASSSGIFTGAIRTGELFF. V and J are TRBV28 and TRBJ2-2, with a possible D match to TRBD1 (5 bases). This CDR3 is 19 amino acids long. V was shortened by 4 bases and J by 5 bases, with 26 bases between the two germline ends. The V gene's germline CDR1 is MDHEN and CDR2 SYDVKM.

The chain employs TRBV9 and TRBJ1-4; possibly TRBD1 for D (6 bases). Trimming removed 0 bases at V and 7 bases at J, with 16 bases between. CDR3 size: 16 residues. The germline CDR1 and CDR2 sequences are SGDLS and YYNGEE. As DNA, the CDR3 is TGTGCCAGCAGCGTAGGACCGGGGGGCGCGGGTGAAAAACTGTTTTTT. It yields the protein CASSVGPGGAGEKLFF.

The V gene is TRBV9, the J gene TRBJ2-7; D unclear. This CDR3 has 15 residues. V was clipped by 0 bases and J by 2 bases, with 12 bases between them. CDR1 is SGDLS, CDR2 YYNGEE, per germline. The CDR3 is CASSVGQVNTYEQYF. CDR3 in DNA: TGTGCCAGCAGCGTAGGGCAGGTAAACACCTACGAGCAGTACTTC.

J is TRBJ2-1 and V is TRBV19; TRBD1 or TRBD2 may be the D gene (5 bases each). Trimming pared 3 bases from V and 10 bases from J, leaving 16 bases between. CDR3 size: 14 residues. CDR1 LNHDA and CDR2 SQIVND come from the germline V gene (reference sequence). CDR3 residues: CASSIRDALWEQFF. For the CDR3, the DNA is TGTGCCAGTAGTATCAGGGACGCCCTATGGGAGCAGTTCTTC.

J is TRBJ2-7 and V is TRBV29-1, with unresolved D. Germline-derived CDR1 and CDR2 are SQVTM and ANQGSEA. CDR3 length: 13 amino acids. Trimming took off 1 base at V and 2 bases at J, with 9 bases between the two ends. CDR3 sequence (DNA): TGCAGCGTTGAAGGGCAGGCCGCCTACGAGCAGTACTTC. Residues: CSVEGQAAYEQYF.

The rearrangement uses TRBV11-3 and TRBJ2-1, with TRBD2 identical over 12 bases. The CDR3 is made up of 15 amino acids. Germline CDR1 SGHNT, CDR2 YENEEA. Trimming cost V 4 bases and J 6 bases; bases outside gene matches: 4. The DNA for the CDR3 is TGTGCCAGCAGCTCCCTAGCGGGAGGGGGCAATGAGCAGTTCTTC. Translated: CASSSLAGGGNEQFF.

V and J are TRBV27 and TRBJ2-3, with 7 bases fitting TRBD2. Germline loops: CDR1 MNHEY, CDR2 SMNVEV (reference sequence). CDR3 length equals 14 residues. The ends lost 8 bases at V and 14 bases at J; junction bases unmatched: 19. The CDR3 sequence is CASSQASEGGGGYF. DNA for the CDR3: TGTGCCAGCTCACAAGCAAGCGAGGGCGGGGGAGGGTATTTT.

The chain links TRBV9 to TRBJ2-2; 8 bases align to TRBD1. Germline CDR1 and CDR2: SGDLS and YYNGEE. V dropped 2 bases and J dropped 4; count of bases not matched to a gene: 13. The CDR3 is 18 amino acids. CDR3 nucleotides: TGTGCCAGCAGCGTTCGACAGGTTGGACAGGGTGGCACCGGGGAGCTGTTTTTT. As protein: CASSVRQVGQGGTGELFF.

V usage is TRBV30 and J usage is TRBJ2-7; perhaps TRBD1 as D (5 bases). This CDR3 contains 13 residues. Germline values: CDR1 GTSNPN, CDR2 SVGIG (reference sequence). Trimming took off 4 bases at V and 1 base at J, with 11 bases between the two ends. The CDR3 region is CAWTPRQSYEQYF. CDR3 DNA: TGTGCCTGGACGCCGAGACAGTCCTACGAGCAGTACTTC. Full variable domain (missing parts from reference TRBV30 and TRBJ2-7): SQTIHQWPATLVQPVGSPLSLECTVEGTSNPNLYWYRQAAGRGLQLLFYSVGIGQISSEVPQNLSASRPQDRQFILSSKKLLLSDSGFYLCAWTPRQSYEQYFGPGTRLTVT.

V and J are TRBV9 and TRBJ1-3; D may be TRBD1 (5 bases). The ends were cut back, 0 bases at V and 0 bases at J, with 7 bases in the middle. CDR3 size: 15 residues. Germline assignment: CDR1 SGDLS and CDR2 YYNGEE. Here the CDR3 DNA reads TGTGCCAGCAGCGTAGGGGGGAACTCTGGAAACACCATATATTTT. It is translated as CASSVGGNSGNTIYF.

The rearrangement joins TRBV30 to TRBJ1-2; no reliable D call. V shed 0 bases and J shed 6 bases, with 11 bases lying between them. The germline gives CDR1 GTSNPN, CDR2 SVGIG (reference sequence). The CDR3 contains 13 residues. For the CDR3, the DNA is TGTGCCTGGAGTGTTTGGCAGCTAAATGGCTACACCTTC. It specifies CAWSVWQLNGYTF.

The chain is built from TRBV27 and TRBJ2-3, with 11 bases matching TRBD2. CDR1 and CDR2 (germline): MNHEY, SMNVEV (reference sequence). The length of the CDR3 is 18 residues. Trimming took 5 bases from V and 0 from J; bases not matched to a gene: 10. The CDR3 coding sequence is TGTGCCAGCAGTCAACCCGGGACTAGCGGTTCTAGCACAGATACGCAGTATTTT. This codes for CASSQPGTSGSSTDTQYF.

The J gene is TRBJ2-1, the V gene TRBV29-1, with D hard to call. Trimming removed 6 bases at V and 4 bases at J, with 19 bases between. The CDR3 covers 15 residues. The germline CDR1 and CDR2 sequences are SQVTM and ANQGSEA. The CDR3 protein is CSVAVATVQYNEQFF. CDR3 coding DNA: TGCAGCGTCGCCGTGGCGACTGTACAGTACAATGAGCAGTTCTTC.

The CDR3 DNA reads TGCAGCGCCGGGCCGACTCAAGAGACCCAGTACTTC. This gives the protein CSAGPTQETQYF. The V gene is TRBV29-1, the J gene TRBJ2-5, with D uncertain. Germline V gene sequence: CDR1 SQVTM, CDR2 ANQGSEA. Trimming pared 7 bases from V and 2 bases from J, leaving 11 bases between. The CDR3 has 12 residues.

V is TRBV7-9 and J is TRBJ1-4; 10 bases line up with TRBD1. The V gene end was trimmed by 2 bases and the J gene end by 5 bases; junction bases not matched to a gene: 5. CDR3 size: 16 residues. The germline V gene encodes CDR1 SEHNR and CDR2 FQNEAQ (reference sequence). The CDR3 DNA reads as TGTGCCAGCAGCTTAAACCCGGGACAGGGGAATGAAAAACTGTTTTTT. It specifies CASSLNPGQGNEKLFF.